These 5 T cell receptor beta chains were sequenced from one sample in a study of control samples from healthy donors and cancer patients. The method was immunoSEQ multiplex PCR; TCRdb's version includes in-frame clones alone and lacks a portion of them. The table records approximately 160,000 clones, roughly 90% of them present only once. Sequenced input: blood. The receptors originated from a woman in her twenties or thirties in good health.

The rearrangement joins TRBV6-5 to TRBJ2-3; D may be TRBD1 (6 bases). The length of the CDR3 is 16 residues. CDR1 MNHEY and CDR2 SVGAGI come from the germline V gene. V gave up 4 bases and J gave up 0 bases, with 14 bases separating them. The CDR3 reads CASSSNGGFSTDTQYF. The CDR3 DNA follows: TGTGCCAGCAGTTCTAATGGGGGCTTTAGCACAGATACGCAGTATTTT.

The J gene is TRBJ2-7, the V gene TRBV28; TRBD1 matches at 7 bases. There are 12 residues in the CDR3. With 10 bases clipped from V and 2 bases from J, the junction kept 5 bases outside the gene matches. Looked up from germline, CDR1 is MDHEN and CDR2 is SYDVKM. The CDR3 coding sequence is TGTGCCACCGGACAGGCCGCCTACGAGCAGTACTTC. Protein sequence: CATGQAAYEQYF.

The chain combines TRBV5-1 with TRBJ2-3; unclear D gene. The ends were cut back, 0 bases at V and 1 base at J, with 12 bases in the middle. CDR1 and CDR2 (germline): SGHRS, YFSETQ. The CDR3 runs to 16 residues. Here the CDR3 reads CASSLVGAPGTDTQYF. CDR3 in DNA: TGCGCCAGCAGCTTGGTAGGTGCCCCGGGCACAGATACGCAGTATTTT.

The CDR3 DNA follows: TGTGCCAGCAGTGAATCCCCTAGCGGGGGGTACAATGAGCAGTTCTTC. Its translation: CASSESPSGGYNEQFF. The chain has TRBV2 and TRBJ2-1; TRBD2 matches at 11 bases. Germline trimming cut 2 bases from V and 4 bases from J; bases unmatched to any gene: 4. From germline, CDR1 is SNHLY and CDR2 FYNNEI. The CDR3 contains 16 residues.

The chain links TRBV12-3 or TRBV12-4 to TRBJ2-1; D unclear. The V and J ends lost 2 bases and 8 bases respectively, with 10 bases between them. This CDR3 is 13 amino acids long. The CDR3 region is CASSLSPWDEQFF. CDR3 in DNA: TGTGCCAGCAGTTTATCCCCCTGGGATGAGCAGTTCTTC.